A selection of T cell receptor beta chains follows, all from one sample in a study of shared clonotypes between healthy human individuals. Sequencing used immunoSEQ multiplex PCR; TCRdb keeps in-frame clones, though not all of them. The sample records about 1,800,000 clones, 85% to 95% being singletons. The material sequenced was naive CD8+ T cells sorted from blood. These receptors were taken from a man between 18 and 35 years old in good health. Each CDR3 is given with its conserved first and last residue. The D gene is left open where the match is weak. Expanded clones are given a class, and other clones once, few, many or no size at all.

CDR3: CASSEALQAYNEQFF
DNA: TGTGCCAGCAGTGAAGCTCTACAGGCGTACAATGAGCAGTTCTTC
D: -
J: TRBJ2-1
V: TRBV6-1
length: 15
size: -

CDR3: CASNPGVSTDTQYF
DNA: TGTGCCAGCAATCCGGGGGTGAGCACAGATACGCAGTATTTT
D: -
J: TRBJ2-3
V: TRBV27
length: 14
size: -

CDR3: CASSYLEAAYNEQFF
DNA: TGTGCCAGCAGCTACCTAGAGGCGGCCTACAATGAGCAGTTCTTC
D: -
J: TRBJ2-1
V: TRBV7-2
length: 15
size: -

CDR3: CASSAGGFPGELFF
DNA: TGTGCCAGCAGCGCCGGGGGATTCCCCGGGGAGCTGTTTTTT
D: -
J: TRBJ2-2
V: TRBV9
length: 14
size: -

CDR3: CASRAGLAGPNNEQFF
DNA: TGTGCCAGCAGAGCCGGACTAGCGGGTCCTAACAATGAGCAGTTCTTC
D: TRBD2
J: TRBJ2-1
V: TRBV2
length: 16
size: -

CDR3: CASSGRENEQFF
DNA: TGTGCCAGCAGCGGCAGGGAGAATGAGCAGTTCTTC
D: -
J: TRBJ2-1
V: TRBV2
length: 12
size: -

CDR3: CATGRGHPIRLGRGEQFF
DNA: TGTGCCACCGGACGGGGTCACCCGATTCGATTAGGCAGGGGTGAGCAGTTCTTC
D: -
J: TRBJ2-1
V: TRBV28
length: 18
size: -

CDR3: CASRPNTEAFF
DNA: TGTGCCAGCAGGCCGAACACTGAAGCTTTCTTT
D: -
J: TRBJ1-1
V: TRBV2
length: 11
size: -

CDR3: CASSWDSYEQYF
DNA: TGTGCCAGCAGTTGGGACTCCTACGAGCAGTACTTC
D: -
J: TRBJ2-7
V: TRBV2
length: 12
size: -

CDR3: CASSYQNEKLFF
DNA: TGTGCCAGCAGTTACCAAAATGAAAAACTGTTTTTT
D: -
J: TRBJ1-4
V: TRBV6-6
length: 12
size: few

CDR3: CASSAWTSAHYGYTF
DNA: TGTGCCAGCAGCGCCTGGACGTCCGCCCACTATGGCTACACCTTC
D: -
J: TRBJ1-2
V: TRBV9
length: 15
size: -

CDR3: CASSSTGTGANVLTF
DNA: TGTGCCAGCAGCTCTACAGGGACTGGGGCCAACGTCCTGACTTTC
D: -
J: TRBJ2-6
V: TRBV7-9
length: 15
size: -

CDR3: CASSVAAGRDAEAFF
DNA: TGTGCCAGCAGCGTAGCTGCTGGGAGAGACGCTGAAGCTTTCTTT
D: -
J: TRBJ1-1
V: TRBV9
length: 15
size: -

CDR3: CASSVALAGVYEQYF
DNA: TGTGCCAGCAGCGTAGCCTTGGCGGGAGTATACGAGCAGTACTTC
D: TRBD2
J: TRBJ2-7
V: TRBV9
length: 15
size: -

CDR3: CASSVSGGRGDTQYF
DNA: TGTGCCAGCAGCGTTAGTGGCGGGAGGGGAGATACGCAGTATTTT
D: TRBD2
J: TRBJ2-3
V: TRBV9
length: 15
size: -

CDR3: CASSTSGTGTYEQYF
DNA: TGCGCCAGCAGCACCTCCGGGACAGGGACCTACGAGCAGTACTTC
D: TRBD1
J: TRBJ2-7
V: TRBV4-3
length: 15
size: -

CDR3: CASSPSGQRSDTEAFF
DNA: TGTGCCAGCAGCCCCTCGGGACAGCGTTCCGACACTGAAGCTTTCTTT
D: TRBD1
J: TRBJ1-1
V: TRBV13
length: 16
size: -

CDR3: CASSLGRVIDTEAFF
DNA: TGTGCCAGCAGTTTAGGTCGAGTAATAGACACTGAAGCTTTCTTT
D: -
J: TRBJ1-1
V: TRBV6-5
length: 15
size: few

CDR3: CASSQEDRASGNTIYF
DNA: TGTGCCAGCAGCCAAGAGGACAGGGCATCGGGAAACACCATATATTTT
D: TRBD1
J: TRBJ1-3
V: TRBV4-2
length: 16
size: -

CDR3: CASSPREATSYGYTF
DNA: TGTGCCAGCAGTCCCAGGGAGGCGACCAGCTATGGCTACACCTTC
D: -
J: TRBJ1-2
V: TRBV27
length: 15
size: -

CDR3: CASSSDSYEQYF
DNA: TGCGCCAGCAGCTCGGACAGCTACGAGCAGTACTTC
D: -
J: TRBJ2-7
V: TRBV5-1
length: 12
size: few